The 18 T cell receptor beta chains below were found in one sample sequenced in a study of Graves' ophthalmopathy and Graves' hyperthyroidism (dated by TCRdb to the late 2010s). The sample was run on an Illumina HiSeq 2000. For repertoire sequencing, TCR beta CDR3 regions were amplified from RNA transcripts. The first round was an RT-PCR using HTBI primers with the Qiagen OneStep RT-PCR kit, and this first round was followed by a second-round multiplex PCR, then size selection and purification. The public reads were run again by TCRdb, first through fastp at Q25 and then through MiXCR, and only productive beta chains were kept. Rows with a matching CDR3 protein are joined into one entry that keeps the most common DNA and genes. The sample profile shows 200,000 to 300,000 distinct CDR3 sequences; around 42% of them were found once. The ten most abundant clones make up over 40% of the sample. Sequenced sample: peripheral blood. These receptor sequences come from an adult man with Graves' ophthalmopathy.

This clonotype was found a few times. V and J are TRBV5-1 and TRBJ1-6, with 9 nucleotides matching TRBD1. From germline, CDR1 is SGHRS and CDR2 YFSETQ. The ends lost 4 bases at V and 6 bases at J; junction bases unmatched: 5. The CDR3 extends over 15 amino acids. The CDR3 sequence: CASSPGTGSNSPLHF. DNA of the CDR3: TGCGCCAGCAGCCCCGGGACAGGGAGTAATTCACCCCTCCACTTT.

V and J are TRBV2 and TRBJ2-5; D remains unclear. Between the trimmed V and J ends, which lost 3 bases and 4 bases, there was a span of 9 bases. CDR3 length: 13 amino acids. Germline assignment: CDR1 SNHLY and CDR2 FYNNEI. The CDR3 region has the DNA TGTGCCAGCAGTGAGGCGTACCGAGAGACCCAGTACTTC. Translation gives CASSEAYRETQYF.

The J gene is TRBJ1-4, the V gene TRBV29-1, with D perhaps TRBD1 (5 bases). This CDR3 is 12 amino acids long. Germline V gene data show CDR1 as SQVTM and CDR2 as ANQGSEA. CDR3 bases: TGCAGTGACAGTCCAACTAATGAAAAACTGTTTTTT. As protein: CSDSPTNEKLFF.

The gene calls are TRBV20-1 and TRBJ1-1, with D maybe TRBD1 (5 bases). The CDR3 has 14 amino acids. Trimming pared 0 bases from V and 0 bases from J, leaving 8 bases between. Germline lookup yields CDR1 DFQATT and CDR2 SNEGSKA (reference sequence). The CDR3 protein is CSARETAMNTEAFF. CDR3 nucleotide sequence: TGCAGTGCTAGAGAGACAGCAATGAACACTGAAGCTTTCTTT.

The chain is built from TRBV7-2 and TRBJ1-6; TRBD1 agrees at 10 bases. Germline assignment: CDR1 SGHTA and CDR2 FQGNSA. Unmatched junction bases numbered 8, after V lost 6 bases and J lost 6 bases. This CDR3 spans 16 amino acids. The CDR3 nucleotides read TGTGCCAGCAGATTGGACAGGGGGACCGCTAATTCACCCCTCCACTTT. This translates into CASRLDRGTANSPLHF.

This clonotype has only a few counts. The chain combines TRBV7-2 with TRBJ1-6; 7 bases are shared with TRBD1. There are 16 residues in the CDR3. Germline CDR1 and CDR2: SGHTA and FQGNSA. V gave up 5 bases and J gave up 7 bases; unmatched junction bases: 11. CDR3: CASSLGTAITNSPLHF. CDR3 bases: TGTGCCAGCAGCCTAGGGACAGCGATAACAAATTCACCCCTCCACTTT.

In this sample, this clonotype turned up many times. V usage is TRBV24-1 and J usage is TRBJ1-1; 7 nucleotides match TRBD1. From germline, CDR1 is KGHDR and CDR2 SFDVKD. V lost 0 bases, J lost 4 bases, and 4 bases stayed unmatched. The CDR3 extends over 15 amino acids. CDR3 amino acids: CATSDLRPGGTEAFF. The CDR3 DNA follows: TGTGCCACCAGTGATTTGCGTCCAGGGGGCACTGAAGCTTTCTTT.

This sequence joins TRBV25-1 and TRBJ1-2; maybe TRBD1 (5 bases). Germline values: CDR1 MGHDK, CDR2 SYGVNS. V shed 4 bases and J shed 2 bases, with 20 bases lying between them. This CDR3 region has 17 residues. CDR3 in amino acids: CASSGGVGGAGNYGYTF. CDR3 coding DNA: TGTGCCAGCAGTGGGGGGGTGGGTGGCGCGGGGAACTATGGCTACACCTTC.

The chain carries TRBV7-9 and TRBJ2-5; 11 nucleotides line up with TRBD1. Looked up from germline, CDR1 is SEHNR and CDR2 is FQNEAQ (reference sequence). V gave up 4 bases and J gave up 5 bases; unmatched junction bases: 9. The CDR3 has 16 residues. CDR3 region: CASSSGQGAPWETQYF. The CDR3 nucleotides are TGTGCCAGCAGCTCCGGACAGGGGGCGCCTTGGGAGACCCAGTACTTC.

The rearrangement uses TRBV5-4 and TRBJ1-2; TRBD1 agrees at 9 bases. Germline CDR1 reads SGHNT; CDR2 reads YYREEE (reference sequence). J gave up 3 bases and V 2 bases, and 11 bases lay outside the gene matches. The CDR3 spans 17 residues. The CDR3: CASSLNLGQGSDYGYTF. CDR3 bases: TGTGCCAGCAGCTTAAATTTGGGACAGGGATCGGACTATGGCTACACCTTC.

The J gene is TRBJ1-1, the V gene TRBV7-2; 7 nucleotides line up with TRBD1. Germline CDR1 SGHTA, CDR2 FQGNSA. This CDR3 is 14 amino acids long. The J segment lost 1 base and the V segment lost 8 bases, leaving 7 bases of the junction unmatched. The CDR3 sequence: CASHPGGGNTEAFF. In DNA, the CDR3 is TGTGCCAGCCACCCAGGGGGAGGGAACACTGAAGCTTTCTTT. Complete variable domain (other parts from reference TRBV7-2 and TRBJ1-1): GAGVSQSPSNKVTEKGKDVELRCDPISGHTALYWYRQSLGQGLEFLIYFQGNSAPDKSGLPSDRFSAERTGGSVSTLTIQRTQQEDSAVYLCASHPGGGNTEAFFGQGTRLTVV.

This clonotype occurred a few times. This chain uses TRBV5-8 with TRBJ1-5; D remains unclear. CDR1 and CDR2 (germline): SGHTS, YDEGEE. The CDR3 sequence is 16 residues long. The V and J ends lost 2 bases and 0 bases respectively, with 12 bases between them. CDR3 loop: CASSFRFGASNQPQHF. The CDR3 DNA is TGTGCCAGCAGCTTTCGCTTCGGCGCTAGCAATCAGCCCCAGCATTTT.

This clonotype has at least ten counts. J is TRBJ1-2 and V is TRBV29-1, with D possibly being TRBD1 (5 bases). The germline V and J ends were trimmed by 7 bases and 4 bases, with 16 bases remaining between them. The CDR3 runs 13 residues. Germline loops: CDR1 SQVTM, CDR2 ANQGSEA. CDR3 DNA sequence: TGCAGCGCCAGAACAGGTGCTGGCTATGGCTACACCTTC. It codes for CSARTGAGYGYTF.

The chain employs TRBV19 and TRBJ2-2; TRBD1 matches 7 bases. Germline-derived CDR1 and CDR2 are LNHDA and SQIVND (reference sequence). The trim removed 6 bases at V and 5 bases at J, leaving 12 bases unmatched. The CDR3 extends over 16 amino acids. The CDR3 DNA reads TGTGCCAGTAGCAAGGTGTTAAACAGGGGAACCGGGGAGCTGTTTTTT. This gives the protein CASSKVLNRGTGELFF.

This clonotype was recorded many times. The chain employs TRBV29-1 and TRBJ1-2; unclear D gene. The V gene lost 2 bases and the J gene lost 5 bases, with 9 bases spanning the gap. Germline V lookup: CDR1 SQVTM, CDR2 ANQGSEA. This CDR3 has 12 amino acids. The CDR3 region is CSVEPSLYGYTF. In DNA form, the CDR3 reads TGCAGCGTTGAACCCAGCTTATATGGCTACACCTTC.

V gene TRBV2 combines with J gene TRBJ1-2, with a tentative D call TRBD1 (5 bases). V shed 7 bases and J shed 3 bases, with 9 bases lying between them. Germline CDR1 and CDR2: SNHLY and FYNNEI. CDR3 size: 12 residues. The CDR3 nucleotides are TGTGCCAGCACGGGGGAAGACTATGGCTACACCTTC. Protein sequence: CASTGEDYGYTF.

The V gene is TRBV12-3 or TRBV12-4, the J gene TRBJ2-2; unclear D gene. The CDR3 sequence is 11 residues long. Trimming pared 3 bases from V and 9 bases from J, leaving 5 bases between. Written as DNA, the CDR3 is TGTGCCAGCAGTTTGGGCTGGGAGCTGTTTTTT. Its protein product is CASSLGWELFF.

This clonotype was detected only a few times. The chain links TRBV7-2 to TRBJ2-2; tentatively, D is TRBD2 (6 bases). The CDR3 has 17 residues. V lost 1 base to trimming and J lost 0 bases, with 12 bases between them. Per the germline V gene, CDR1 is SGHTA and CDR2 is FQGNSA. The CDR3 region is CASSLVWAGSNTGELFF. DNA of the CDR3: TGTGCCAGCAGCTTAGTTTGGGCGGGGTCGAACACCGGGGAGCTGTTTTTT. Combining the CDR3 with reference TRBV7-2 and TRBJ2-2 gives the whole variable domain GAGVSQSPSNKVTEKGKDVELRCDPISGHTALYWYRQSLGQGLEFLIYFQGNSAPDKSGLPSDRFSAERTGGSVSTLTIQRTQQEDSAVYLCASSLVWAGSNTGELFFGEGSRLTVL.